Presented here are 13 T cell receptor beta chains from one specimen sequenced in a study of spatial heterogeneity in lung cancer. MiXCR, applied by TCRdb to the 5' RACE reads, yields one record per CDR3 protein. The sample shows about 3,800 distinct CDR3 sequences, around 8.2% of them seen only once. Time point here: sample taken at primary tumor resection. No cells were sorted before sequencing. The whole RNA sequenced was extracted from tumor, nontumor lung or frozen PBMC. The sequences come from PBMCs, collected at surgery. These receptors were collected from a female donor with early-stage non-small cell lung cancer.

The CDR3 protein is CAWSVSGTDYTDTQYF. The CDR3 DNA follows: TGTGCCTGGAGTGTAAGCGGGACAGATTACACAGATACGCAGTATTTT. This rearrangement joins TRBV30 to TRBJ2-3; the D gene could be TRBD1 or TRBD2 (7 bases each). Trimming took 0 bases from V and 2 from J, leaving 15 bases between them. The CDR3 has 16 residues. Germline-derived CDR1 and CDR2 are GTSNPN and SVGIG (reference sequence).

Relative to its sample, this clonotype is medium-sized (0.01 to 0.1%). The genes are TRBV3-1 and TRBJ1-2; D uncertain. This CDR3 contains 13 residues. Germline V gene sequence: CDR1 LGHDT, CDR2 YNNKEL (reference sequence). With 3 bases removed from V and 6 bases from J, the gap between germline ends came to 11 bases. The CDR3 sequence is CASSQVPENGYTF. The CDR3, as DNA: TGTGCCAGCAGCCAGGTCCCCGAGAATGGCTACACCTTC.

This clonotype has at least ten counts. This rearrangement joins TRBV7-2 to TRBJ2-5; 8 nucleotides match TRBD2. Germline trimming cut 5 bases from V and 5 bases from J; bases unmatched to any gene: 7. The germline CDR1 and CDR2 sequences are SGHTA and FQGNSA. This CDR3 is 14 amino acids long. The CDR3 protein is CASSQMTSAETQYF. CDR3 sequence (DNA): TGTGCCAGCAGCCAGATGACTAGCGCTGAGACCCAGTACTTC.

Concerning this clonotype itself: A much larger clonotype is one base distant, so this may be a read error. CDR3 nucleotide sequence: TGTGCTCCGTGGGTGGTCGAGCAGTACTTC. Its protein is CAPWVVEQYF. The chain carries TRBV7-7 and TRBJ2-7, with D uncertain. The length of the CDR3 is 10 residues. CDR1 is SSHAT and CDR2 is FNYEAQ in the germline V gene (reference sequence).

This clonotype was picked up many times. The chain recombines TRBV7-2 with TRBJ2-7; D unresolved. The V end was cut by 4 bases, the J end by 1 base, with 14 bases between. The CDR3 has 15 amino acids. CDR1 and CDR2 from the germline V gene are SGHTA and FQGNSA. The chain's CDR3 is CASSYPDSRSYEQYF. The DNA for the CDR3 is TGTGCCAGCAGCTACCCCGACTCTCGATCCTACGAGCAGTACTTC.

This clonotype is termed medium-sized. The chain recombines TRBV20-1 with TRBJ2-3; 10 bases fit TRBD2. This CDR3 spans 15 amino acids. Germline V gene sequence: CDR1 DFQATT, CDR2 SNEGSKA (reference sequence). V dropped 1 base and J dropped 5; count of bases not matched to a gene: 6. In DNA, the CDR3 is TGCAGTGCTAGAGCGAGTAGCGGGGGGAAAGATACGCAGTATTTT. Residues: CSARASSGGKDTQYF.

This clonotype is categorized as medium-sized. The J gene is TRBJ1-5, the V gene TRBV19; tentative D call: TRBD1 (5 bases). The CDR3 contains 14 residues. The germline V and J ends were trimmed by 5 bases and 7 bases, with 15 bases remaining between them. Germline V CDR1 and CDR2: LNHDA, SQIVND (reference sequence). The CDR3 coding sequence is TGTGCCAGTAGTTCGGCAGGGAAACGGCAGCCCCAGCATTTT. It codes for CASSSAGKRQPQHF.

This clonotype occurred many times. The V call is TRBV5-6, the J call TRBJ2-5; perhaps TRBD1 as D (5 bases). V gave up 0 bases and J gave up 4 bases, with 10 bases separating them. The CDR3 contains 14 residues. In germline, CDR1 is SGHDT, CDR2 YYEEEE. The CDR3 here is CASSLAPQGETQYF. DNA for the CDR3: TGTGCCAGCAGCTTGGCCCCCCAGGGAGAGACCCAGTACTTC.

The chain is built from TRBV9 and TRBJ2-5, with 8 bases that match TRBD1. CDR1 and CDR2 from the germline V gene are SGDLS and YYNGEE. The CDR3 extends over 15 amino acids. The trim removed 5 bases at V and 4 bases at J, leaving 10 bases unmatched. The CDR3: CASSSGQGGGETQYF. The CDR3 DNA reads as TGTGCCAGCAGTTCTGGACAGGGCGGAGGAGAGACCCAGTACTTC. Complete variable domain (other parts from reference TRBV9 and TRBJ2-5): DSGVTQTPKHLITATGQRVTLRCSPRSGDLSVYWYQQSLDQGLQFLIQYYNGEERAKGNILERFSAQQFPDLHSELNLSSLELGDSALYFCASSSGQGGGETQYFGPGTRLLVL.

This clonotype was observed many times. This sequence joins TRBV9 and TRBJ2-3; 10 bases line up with TRBD2. This CDR3 is built from 14 residues. Germline assignment: CDR1 SGDLS and CDR2 YYNGEE. Trimming at V came to 0 bases and at J to 9 bases, leaving 4 bases not matched to a gene. In nucleotides, the CDR3 is TGTGCCAGCAGCGTAGGTAGCGGGGGGCAAACGCAGTATTTT. This encodes CASSVGSGGQTQYF.

Ten or more counts support this clonotype. The genes are TRBV7-8 and TRBJ1-4; D is unclear. Trimming took 4 bases from V and 4 from J, leaving 13 bases between them. This CDR3 comprises 15 residues. Germline values: CDR1 SGHVS, CDR2 FQNEAQ. Here the CDR3 reads CASSSDGRVNEKLFF. The DNA of the CDR3 is TGTGCCAGCAGCTCGGACGGGCGAGTTAATGAAAAACTGTTTTTT.

This clonotype has only a few counts. The CDR3 DNA sequence: TGTGCCAGCAATGATTTGGGCCGTGGCTACACCTTC. Amino acids: CASNDLGRGYTF. J is TRBJ1-2 and V is TRBV25-1; D call uncertain. The germline V gene has CDR1 MGHDK and CDR2 SYGVNS. The CDR3 covers 12 residues. Trimming stripped 7 bases from V and 7 bases from J, with 13 bases between.

This clonotype was found many times. This chain links TRBV7-2 with TRBJ2-3; 12 nucleotides agree with TRBD2. The CDR3 sequence is 18 residues long. Losses at the gene ends were 4 bases for V and 0 bases for J; bases not matched to a gene: 8. Germline values: CDR1 SGHTA, CDR2 FQGNSA. The CDR3 DNA reads as TGTGCCAGCAGCTCGACTAGCGGGGGCGGGGGGAGCACAGATACGCAGTATTTT. Its translation: CASSSTSGGGGSTDTQYF. The full variable domain, completed using reference TRBV7-2 and TRBJ2-3, is GAGVSQSPSNKVTEKGKDVELRCDPISGHTALYWYRQSLGQGLEFLIYFQGNSAPDKSGLPSDRFSAERTGGSVSTLTIQRTQQEDSAVYLCASSSTSGGGGSTDTQYFGPGTRLTVL.